This T cell receptor beta chain came from a study of T cell repertoires in cytomegalovirus infection. Study as a whole: The study used recently identified HLA-C-restricted and well-studied HLA-B-restricted CMV epitopes. CMV infection plus the matching HLA type was flagged by public TCR beta signatures. General study points: Individuals carrying CMV plus the relevant HLA were identified by cumulative frequency of public TCR beta families.

This clonotype was detected ten times or more. The antigen is undetermined. TCRdb analysed the reads with MiXCR anew, one entry per CDR3 protein. The data contain some 920,000 distinct CDR3 sequences, approximately 31% of them singletons. The sequence was collected from a human donor in good health (CMV status not recorded). Some clones in this sample may be carry-over from other donors' samples. The sequencing here drew on cultured CD8+ T cells from PBMCs, taken from culture after CMV antigen stimulation.

The CDR3, as DNA: TGCGCCAGCAGCCAAGAGAACGGCAATCAGCCCCAGCATTTT. Residues: CASSQENGNQPQHF. The rearrangement joins TRBV4-1 to TRBJ1-5; D gene ambiguous. There are 14 residues in the CDR3. V shed 0 bases and J shed 2 bases, with 5 bases lying between them. Germline CDR1 is MGHRA and CDR2 is YSYEKL.